This TCR beta chain was recovered during a study of T cell repertoires in cytomegalovirus infection. Overall study: Both a matching HLA type and CMV infection were indicated by public TCR beta signatures. Study results and limitations: Dominant in the ex vivo response were TCR beta clonotypes restricted by HLA-C and specific for CMV.

Germline-derived CDR1 and CDR2 are SQVTM and ANQGSEA. The CDR3 has 11 residues. Trimming left V 5 bases short and J 4 bases short, with 8 bases between. TCRdb re-derived calls from the reads in MiXCR, one entry per CDR3 protein. The sample includes hundreds of thousands of distinct CDR3 sequences, roughly a tenth seen only once; the top ten take 2.5%. This clonotype was counted ten times or more. Its antigen is unknown. This rearrangement joins TRBV29-1 to TRBJ1-2; maybe TRBD1 (5 bases). Sequencing input: PBMCs. This clonotype was sampled from a human donor in good health (CMV status not recorded). Some clones in this sample may be carry-over from other donors' samples. In DNA, the CDR3 is TGCAGCGTTTGGGACCGCTATGGCTACACCTTC. Translation: CSVWDRYGYTF.